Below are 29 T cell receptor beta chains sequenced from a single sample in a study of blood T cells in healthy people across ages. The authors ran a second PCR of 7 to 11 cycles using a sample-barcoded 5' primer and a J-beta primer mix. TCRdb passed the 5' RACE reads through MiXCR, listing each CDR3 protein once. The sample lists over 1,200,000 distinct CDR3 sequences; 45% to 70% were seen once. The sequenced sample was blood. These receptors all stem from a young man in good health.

CDR3 residues: CASSLSRDGTEAFF. For the CDR3, the DNA is TGTGCCAGCAGCTTATCGAGGGACGGCACTGAAGCTTTCTTT. This chain connects TRBV7-2 to TRBJ1-1; TRBD1 might be the D (5 bases). Deletions cut 2 bases from V and 4 bases from J, with 11 bases between. This CDR3 has 14 amino acids. CDR1 and CDR2 (germline): SGHTA, FQGNSA.

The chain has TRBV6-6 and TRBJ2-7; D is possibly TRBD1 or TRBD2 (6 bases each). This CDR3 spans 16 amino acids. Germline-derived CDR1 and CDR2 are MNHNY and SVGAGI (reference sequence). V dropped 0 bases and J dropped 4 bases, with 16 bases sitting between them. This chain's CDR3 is CASSYSKTGGRYEQYF. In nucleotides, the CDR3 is TGTGCCAGCAGTTACTCGAAGACCGGGGGCCGGTACGAGCAGTACTTC.

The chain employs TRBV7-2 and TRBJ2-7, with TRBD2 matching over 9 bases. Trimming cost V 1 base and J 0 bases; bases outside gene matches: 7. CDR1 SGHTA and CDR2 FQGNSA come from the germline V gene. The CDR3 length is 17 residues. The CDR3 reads CASSLVQLAGVSYEQYF. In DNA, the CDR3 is TGTGCCAGCAGCTTAGTCCAATTAGCGGGGGTCTCCTACGAGCAGTACTTC.

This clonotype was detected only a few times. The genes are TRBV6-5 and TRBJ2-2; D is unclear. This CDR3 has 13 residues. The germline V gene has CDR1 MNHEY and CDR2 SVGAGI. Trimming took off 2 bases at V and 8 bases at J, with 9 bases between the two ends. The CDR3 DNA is TGTGCCAGCAGTTACCCCCCGGCTGGGGAGCTGTTTTTT. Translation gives CASSYPPAGELFF.

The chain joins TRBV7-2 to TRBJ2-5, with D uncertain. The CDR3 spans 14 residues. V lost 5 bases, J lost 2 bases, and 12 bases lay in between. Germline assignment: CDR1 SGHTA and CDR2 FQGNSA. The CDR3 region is CASSPDKLQETQYF. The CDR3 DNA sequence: TGTGCCAGCAGCCCCGACAAACTACAAGAGACCCAGTACTTC. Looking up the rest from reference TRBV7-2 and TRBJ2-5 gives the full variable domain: GAGVSQSPSNKVTEKGKDVELRCDPISGHTALYWYRQSLGQGLEFLIYFQGNSAPDKSGLPSDRFSAERTGGSVSTLTIQRTQQEDSAVYLCASSPDKLQETQYFGPGTRLLVL.

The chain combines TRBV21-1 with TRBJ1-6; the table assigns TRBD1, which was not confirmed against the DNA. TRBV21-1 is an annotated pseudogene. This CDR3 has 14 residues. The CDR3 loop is CASSRGGYNSPLHF. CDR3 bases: TGTGCCAGCTCCAGGGGTGGCTATAATTCACCCCTCCACTTT.

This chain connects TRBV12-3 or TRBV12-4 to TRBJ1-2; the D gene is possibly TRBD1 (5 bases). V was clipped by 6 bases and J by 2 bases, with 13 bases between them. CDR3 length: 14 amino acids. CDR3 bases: TGTGCCAGCAGACCTACAGGAGTCAACTATGGCTACACCTTC. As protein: CASRPTGVNYGYTF.

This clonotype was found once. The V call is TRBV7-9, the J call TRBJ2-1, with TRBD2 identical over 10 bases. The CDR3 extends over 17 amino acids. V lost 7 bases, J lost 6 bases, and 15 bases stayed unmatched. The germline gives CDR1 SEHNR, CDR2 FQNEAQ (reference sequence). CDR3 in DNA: TGTGCCAGCACCCAACAACTAGCGGGGAGGGTAGGCAATGAGCAGTTCTTC. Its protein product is CASTQQLAGRVGNEQFF.

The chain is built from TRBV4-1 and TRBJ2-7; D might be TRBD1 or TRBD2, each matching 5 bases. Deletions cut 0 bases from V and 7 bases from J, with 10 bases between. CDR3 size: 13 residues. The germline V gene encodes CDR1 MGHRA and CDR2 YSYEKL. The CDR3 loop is CASSQEAWGEQYF. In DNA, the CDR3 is TGCGCCAGCAGCCAAGAGGCTTGGGGGGAGCAGTACTTC.

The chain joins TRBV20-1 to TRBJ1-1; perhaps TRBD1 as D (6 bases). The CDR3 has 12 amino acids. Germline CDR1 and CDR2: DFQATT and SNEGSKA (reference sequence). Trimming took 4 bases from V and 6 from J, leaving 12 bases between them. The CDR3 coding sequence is TGCAGTGCTACACACGACAGGCCTGAAGCTTTCTTT. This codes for CSATHDRPEAFF.

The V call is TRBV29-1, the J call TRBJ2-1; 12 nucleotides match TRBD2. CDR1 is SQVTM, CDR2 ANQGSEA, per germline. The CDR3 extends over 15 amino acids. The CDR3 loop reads CTGLTLAGGNNEQFF. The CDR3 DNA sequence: TGCACCGGGCTTACCCTAGCGGGAGGGAACAATGAGCAGTTCTTC.

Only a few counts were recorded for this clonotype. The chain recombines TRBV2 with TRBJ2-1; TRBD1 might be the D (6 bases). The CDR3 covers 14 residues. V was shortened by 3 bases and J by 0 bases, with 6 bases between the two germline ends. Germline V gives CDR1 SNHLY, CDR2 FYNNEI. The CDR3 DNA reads TGTGCCAGCAGTGAGACAGGCTCCTACAATGAGCAGTTCTTC. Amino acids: CASSETGSYNEQFF.

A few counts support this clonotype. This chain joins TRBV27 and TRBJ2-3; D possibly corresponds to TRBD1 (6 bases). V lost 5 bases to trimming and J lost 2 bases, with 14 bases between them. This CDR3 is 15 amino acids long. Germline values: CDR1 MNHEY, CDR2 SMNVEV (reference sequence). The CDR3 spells CASSTRDITTDTQYF. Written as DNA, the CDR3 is TGTGCCAGCAGTACCCGGGACATTACCACAGATACGCAGTATTTT.

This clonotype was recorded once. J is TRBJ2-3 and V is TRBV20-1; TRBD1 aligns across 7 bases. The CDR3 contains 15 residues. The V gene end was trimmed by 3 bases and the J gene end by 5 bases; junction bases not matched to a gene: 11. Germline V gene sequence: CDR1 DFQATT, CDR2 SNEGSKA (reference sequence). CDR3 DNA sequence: TGCAGTGCTAGCCCCTACAGGGGCTTTGGAGATACGCAGTATTTT. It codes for CSASPYRGFGDTQYF.

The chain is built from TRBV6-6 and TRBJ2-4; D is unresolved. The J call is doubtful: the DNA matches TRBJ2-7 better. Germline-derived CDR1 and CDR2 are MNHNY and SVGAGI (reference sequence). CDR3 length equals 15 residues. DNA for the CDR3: TGTGCCAGCGCCCCTGGGGTCAGTAAGGCTTACGAGCAGTACTTC. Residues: CASAPGVSKAYEQYF.

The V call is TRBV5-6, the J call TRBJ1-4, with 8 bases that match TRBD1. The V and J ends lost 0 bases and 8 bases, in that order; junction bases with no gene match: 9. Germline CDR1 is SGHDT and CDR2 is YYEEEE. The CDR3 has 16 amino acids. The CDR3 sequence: CASSLAQGARSEKLFF. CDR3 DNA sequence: TGTGCCAGCAGCTTGGCCCAGGGGGCGCGAAGCGAAAAACTGTTTTTT.

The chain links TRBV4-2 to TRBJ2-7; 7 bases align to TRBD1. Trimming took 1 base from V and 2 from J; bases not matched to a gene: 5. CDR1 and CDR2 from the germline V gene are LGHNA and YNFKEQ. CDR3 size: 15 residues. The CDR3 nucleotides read TGTGCCAGCAGCCAAGTCGGGACAGAAGCCTACGAGCAGTACTTC. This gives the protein CASSQVGTEAYEQYF.

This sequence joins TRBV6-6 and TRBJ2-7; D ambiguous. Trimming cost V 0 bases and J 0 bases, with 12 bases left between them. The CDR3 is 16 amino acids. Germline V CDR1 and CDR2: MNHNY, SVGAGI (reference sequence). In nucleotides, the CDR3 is TGTGCCAGCAGTTACTCTTACGACGTTTTCTCCTACGAGCAGTACTTC. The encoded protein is CASSYSYDVFSYEQYF.

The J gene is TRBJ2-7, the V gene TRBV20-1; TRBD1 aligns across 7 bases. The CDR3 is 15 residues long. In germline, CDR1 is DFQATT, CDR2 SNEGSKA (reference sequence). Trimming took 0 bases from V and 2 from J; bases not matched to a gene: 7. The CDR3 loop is CSARDLNRGPYEQYF. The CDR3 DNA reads TGCAGTGCTAGAGACCTAAACAGGGGCCCCTACGAGCAGTACTTC.

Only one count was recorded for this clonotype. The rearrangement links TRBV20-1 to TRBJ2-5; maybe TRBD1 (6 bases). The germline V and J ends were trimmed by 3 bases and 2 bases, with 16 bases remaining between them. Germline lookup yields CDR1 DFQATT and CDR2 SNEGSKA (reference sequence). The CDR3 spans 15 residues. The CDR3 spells CSASSLQGRQETQYF. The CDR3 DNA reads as TGCAGTGCTAGTAGTTTGCAGGGGCGGCAAGAGACCCAGTACTTC.

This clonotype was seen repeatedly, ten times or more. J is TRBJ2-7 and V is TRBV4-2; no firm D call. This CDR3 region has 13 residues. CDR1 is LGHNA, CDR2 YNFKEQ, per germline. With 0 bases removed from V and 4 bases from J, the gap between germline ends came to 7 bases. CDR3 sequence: CASSQDTDYEQYF. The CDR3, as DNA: TGTGCCAGCAGCCAAGATACTGATTACGAGCAGTACTTC.

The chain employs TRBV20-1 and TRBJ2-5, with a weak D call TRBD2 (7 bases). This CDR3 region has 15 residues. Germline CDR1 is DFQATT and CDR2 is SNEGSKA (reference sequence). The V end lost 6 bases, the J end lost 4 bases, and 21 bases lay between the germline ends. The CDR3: CSAETGGQKGETQYF. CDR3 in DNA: TGCAGTGCCGAGACGGGGGGCCAGAAGGGAGAGACCCAGTACTTC.

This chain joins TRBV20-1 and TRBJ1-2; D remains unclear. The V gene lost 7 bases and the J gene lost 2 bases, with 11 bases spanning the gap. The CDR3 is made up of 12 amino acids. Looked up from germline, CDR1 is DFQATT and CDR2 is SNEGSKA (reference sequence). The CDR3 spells CSVVRVNYGYTF. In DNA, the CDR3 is TGCAGTGTGGTCCGGGTAAACTATGGCTACACCTTC.

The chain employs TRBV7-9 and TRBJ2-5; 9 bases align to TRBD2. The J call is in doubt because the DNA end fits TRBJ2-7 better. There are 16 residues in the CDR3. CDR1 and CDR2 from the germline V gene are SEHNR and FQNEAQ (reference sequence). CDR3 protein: CASSKSQRGAPYEQYF. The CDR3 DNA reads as TGTGCCAGCAGCAAATCACAGCGGGGGGCACCCTACGAGCAGTACTTC.

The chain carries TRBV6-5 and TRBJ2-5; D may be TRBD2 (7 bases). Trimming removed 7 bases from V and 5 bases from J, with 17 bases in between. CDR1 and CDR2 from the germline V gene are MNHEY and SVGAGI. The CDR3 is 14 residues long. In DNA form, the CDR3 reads TGTGCCAGCACTAAGGGGGGGGCAGGTGAGACCCAGTACTTC. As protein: CASTKGGAGETQYF.

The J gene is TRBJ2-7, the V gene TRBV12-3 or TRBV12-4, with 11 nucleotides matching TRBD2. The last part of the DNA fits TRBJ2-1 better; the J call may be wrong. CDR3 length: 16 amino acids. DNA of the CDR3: TGTGCCAGCAGGCGGGAACTAGCGGGGGCTTCGGGTGAGCAGTTCTTC. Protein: CASRRELAGASGEQFF.

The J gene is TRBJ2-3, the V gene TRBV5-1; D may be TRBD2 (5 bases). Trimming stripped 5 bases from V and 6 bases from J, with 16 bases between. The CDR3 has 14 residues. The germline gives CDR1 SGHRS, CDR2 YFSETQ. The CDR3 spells CASRMDFQEDTQYF. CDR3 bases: TGCGCCAGCAGGATGGACTTTCAAGAGGATACGCAGTATTTT.

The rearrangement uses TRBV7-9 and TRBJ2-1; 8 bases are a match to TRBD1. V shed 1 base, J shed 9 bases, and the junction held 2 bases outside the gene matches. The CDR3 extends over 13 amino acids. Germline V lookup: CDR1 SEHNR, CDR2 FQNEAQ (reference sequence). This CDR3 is CASSLDRGVEQFF. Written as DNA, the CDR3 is TGTGCCAGCAGCTTAGACAGGGGGGTTGAGCAGTTCTTC.

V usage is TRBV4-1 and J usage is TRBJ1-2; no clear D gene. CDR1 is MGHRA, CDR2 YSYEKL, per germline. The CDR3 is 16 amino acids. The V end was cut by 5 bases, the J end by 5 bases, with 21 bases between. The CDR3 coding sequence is TGCGCCAGCAGCTCCCGGGAGGGTGAGGTTCGATATGGCTACACCTTC. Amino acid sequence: CASSSREGEVRYGYTF.